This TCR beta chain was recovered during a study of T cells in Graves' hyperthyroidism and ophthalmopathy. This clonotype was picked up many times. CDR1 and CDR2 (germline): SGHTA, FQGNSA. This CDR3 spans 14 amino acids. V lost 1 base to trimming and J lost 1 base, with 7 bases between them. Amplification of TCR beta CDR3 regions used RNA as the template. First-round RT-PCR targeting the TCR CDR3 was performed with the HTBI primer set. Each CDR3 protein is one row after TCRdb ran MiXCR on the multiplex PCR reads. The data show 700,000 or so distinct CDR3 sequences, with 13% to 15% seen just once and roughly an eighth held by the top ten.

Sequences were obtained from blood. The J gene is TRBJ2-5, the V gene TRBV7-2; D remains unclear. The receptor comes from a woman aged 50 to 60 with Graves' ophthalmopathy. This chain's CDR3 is CASSLGRFQETQYF. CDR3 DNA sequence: TGTGCCAGCAGCTTAGGACGGTTCCAAGAGACCCAGTACTTC.